The clone carrying this TCR beta chain was picked up one time. Its antigen is unknown. V was clipped by 1 base and J by 2 bases, with 16 bases between them. The CDR3 spans 16 residues. The V gene's germline CDR1 is GTSNPN and CDR2 SVGIG (reference sequence). Generated by immunoSEQ multiplex PCR, the TCRdb table keeps only in-frame clones and is missing some. The table has approximately 210,000 clones, roughly 94% seen once. This specimen comes from a study of T cell responses to AZD1222 COVID-19 vaccine. Findings and limits, study-wide: Targets within unmutated variant regions were reportedly found for nearly half of spike-specific TCRs. When two AZD1222 doses had been given, Spike-specific TCR breadth and depth rose. Vaccine-associated CD4 TCRs spanned spike, dominant at 160-218 and 743-854.

Sequenced material: peripheral blood, taken 28 days after the second dose of the MenACWY control vaccine. This TCR was sampled from an adult who received the MenACWY meningococcal vaccine as a control. This chain connects TRBV30 to TRBJ2-3, with D perhaps TRBD1 (6 bases). CDR3 loop: CAWSAPKGTNTDTQYF. CDR3 coding DNA: TGTGCCTGGAGTGCCCCCAAAGGGACAAACACAGATACGCAGTATTTT.